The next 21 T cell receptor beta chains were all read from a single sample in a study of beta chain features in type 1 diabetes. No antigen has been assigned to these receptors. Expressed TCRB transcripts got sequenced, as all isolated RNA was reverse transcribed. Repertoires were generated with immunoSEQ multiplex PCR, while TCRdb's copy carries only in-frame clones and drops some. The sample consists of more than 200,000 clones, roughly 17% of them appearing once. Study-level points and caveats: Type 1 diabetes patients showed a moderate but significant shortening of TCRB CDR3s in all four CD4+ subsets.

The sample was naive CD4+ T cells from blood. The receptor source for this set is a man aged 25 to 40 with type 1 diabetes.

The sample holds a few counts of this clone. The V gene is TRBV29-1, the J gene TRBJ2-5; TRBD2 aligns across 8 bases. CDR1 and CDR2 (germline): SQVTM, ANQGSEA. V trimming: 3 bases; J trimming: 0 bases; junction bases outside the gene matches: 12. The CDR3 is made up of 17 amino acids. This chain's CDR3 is CSVDGSAGGDYQETQYF. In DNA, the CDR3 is TGCAGCGTTGATGGTTCTGCGGGGGGAGACTACCAAGAGACCCAGTACTTC.

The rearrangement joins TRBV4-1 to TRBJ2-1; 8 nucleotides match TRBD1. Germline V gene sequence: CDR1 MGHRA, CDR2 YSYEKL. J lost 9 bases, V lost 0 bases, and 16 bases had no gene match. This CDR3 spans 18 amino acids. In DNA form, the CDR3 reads TGCGCCAGCAGCCAAGATGATAGGGTTGACAGGGGAAAGGGTGAGCAGTTCTTC. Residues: CASSQDDRVDRGKGEQFF.

CDR3 protein: CASSLVSTDTQYF. CDR3 nucleotides: TGTGCCAGCAGTTTGGTATCGACGGATACGCAGTATTTT. V gene TRBV28 combines with J gene TRBJ2-3; D is unresolved. The CDR3 runs 13 residues. V lost 3 bases and J lost 6, with 10 bases in between. Germline assignment: CDR1 MDHEN and CDR2 SYDVKM.

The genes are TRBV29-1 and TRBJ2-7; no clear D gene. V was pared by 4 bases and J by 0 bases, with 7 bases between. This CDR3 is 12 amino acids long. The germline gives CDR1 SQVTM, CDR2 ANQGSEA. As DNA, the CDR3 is TGCAGCGTTGTTGTCAGCTCCTACGAGCAGTACTTC. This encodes CSVVVSSYEQYF.

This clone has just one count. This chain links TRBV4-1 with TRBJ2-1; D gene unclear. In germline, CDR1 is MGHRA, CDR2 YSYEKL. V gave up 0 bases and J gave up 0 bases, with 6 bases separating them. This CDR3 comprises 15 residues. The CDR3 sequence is CASSQEQSSYNEQFF. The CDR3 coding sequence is TGCGCCAGCAGCCAAGAACAGAGCTCCTACAATGAGCAGTTCTTC.

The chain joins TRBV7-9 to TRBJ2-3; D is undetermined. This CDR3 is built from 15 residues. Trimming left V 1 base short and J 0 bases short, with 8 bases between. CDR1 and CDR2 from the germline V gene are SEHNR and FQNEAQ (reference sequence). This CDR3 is CASSLGGPSTDTQYF. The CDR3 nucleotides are TGTGCCAGCAGCTTAGGAGGACCTAGCACAGATACGCAGTATTTT. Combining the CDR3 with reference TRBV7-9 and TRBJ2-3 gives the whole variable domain DTGVSQNPRHKITKRGQNVTFRCDPISEHNRLYWYRQTLGQGPEFLTYFQNEAQLEKSRLLSDRFSAERPKGSFSTLEIQRTEQGDSAMYLCASSLGGPSTDTQYFGPGTRLTVL.

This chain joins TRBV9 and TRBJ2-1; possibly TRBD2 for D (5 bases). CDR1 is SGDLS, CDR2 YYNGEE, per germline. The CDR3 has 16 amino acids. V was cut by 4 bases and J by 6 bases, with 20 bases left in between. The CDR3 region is CASSPIGNRMSNEQFF. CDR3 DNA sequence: TGTGCCAGCAGCCCTATCGGGAACCGAATGAGCAATGAGCAGTTCTTC.

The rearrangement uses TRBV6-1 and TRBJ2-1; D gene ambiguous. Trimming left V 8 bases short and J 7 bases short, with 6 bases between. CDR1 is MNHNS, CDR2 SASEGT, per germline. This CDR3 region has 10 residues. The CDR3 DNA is TGTGCCAGCCGCCTTAATGAGCAGTTCTTC. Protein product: CASRLNEQFF.

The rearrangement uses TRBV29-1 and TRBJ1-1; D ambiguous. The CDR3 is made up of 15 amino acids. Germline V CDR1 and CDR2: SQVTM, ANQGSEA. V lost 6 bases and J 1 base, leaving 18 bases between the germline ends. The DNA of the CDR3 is TGCAGCGTGGTCGCCTCGGCTACCGGGAACACTGAAGCTTTCTTT. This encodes CSVVASATGNTEAFF. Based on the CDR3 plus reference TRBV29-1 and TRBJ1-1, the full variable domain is SAVISQKPSRDICQRGTSLTIQCQVDSQVTMMFWYRQQPGQSLTLIATANQGSEATYESGFVIDKFPISRPNLTFSTLTVSNMSPEDSSIYLCSVVASATGNTEAFFGQGTRLTVV.

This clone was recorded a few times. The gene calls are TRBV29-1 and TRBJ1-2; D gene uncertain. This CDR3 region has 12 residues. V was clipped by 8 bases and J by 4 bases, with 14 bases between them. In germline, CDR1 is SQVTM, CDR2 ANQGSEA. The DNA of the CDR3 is TGCAGCACGGTAGGGCTGGGCTATGGCTACACCTTC. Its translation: CSTVGLGYGYTF.

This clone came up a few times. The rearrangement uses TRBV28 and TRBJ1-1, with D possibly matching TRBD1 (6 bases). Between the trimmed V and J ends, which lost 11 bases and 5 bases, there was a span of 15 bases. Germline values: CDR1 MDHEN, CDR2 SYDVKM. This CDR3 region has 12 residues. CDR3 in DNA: TGTGCCGCGGGCAGGGGATGGACTGAAGCTTTCTTT. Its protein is CAAGRGWTEAFF.

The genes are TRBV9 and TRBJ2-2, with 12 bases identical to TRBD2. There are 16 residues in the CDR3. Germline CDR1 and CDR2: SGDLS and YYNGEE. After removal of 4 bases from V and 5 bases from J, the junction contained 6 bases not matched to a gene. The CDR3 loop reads CASSILAGGPTGELFF. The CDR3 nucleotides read TGTGCCAGCAGCATTCTAGCGGGAGGGCCTACCGGGGAGCTGTTTTTT.

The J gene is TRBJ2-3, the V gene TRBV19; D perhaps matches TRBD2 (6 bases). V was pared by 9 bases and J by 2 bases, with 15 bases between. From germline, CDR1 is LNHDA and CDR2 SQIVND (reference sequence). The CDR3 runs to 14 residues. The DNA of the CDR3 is TGTGCCAGCAAGTACGGGGGATACACAGATACGCAGTATTTT. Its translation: CASKYGGYTDTQYF.

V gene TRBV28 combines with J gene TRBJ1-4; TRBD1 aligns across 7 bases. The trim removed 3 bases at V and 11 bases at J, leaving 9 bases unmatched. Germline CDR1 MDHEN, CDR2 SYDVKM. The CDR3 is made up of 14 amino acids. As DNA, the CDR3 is TGTGCCAGCAGTTTGAGGGGGCTAGATTTGAAACTGTTTTTT. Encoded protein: CASSLRGLDLKLFF.

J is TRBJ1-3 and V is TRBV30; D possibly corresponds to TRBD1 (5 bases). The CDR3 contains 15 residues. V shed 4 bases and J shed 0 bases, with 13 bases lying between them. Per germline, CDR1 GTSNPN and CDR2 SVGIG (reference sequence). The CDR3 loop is CAWTSGRISGNTIYF. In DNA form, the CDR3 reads TGTGCCTGGACCTCAGGGCGGATCTCTGGAAACACCATATATTTT. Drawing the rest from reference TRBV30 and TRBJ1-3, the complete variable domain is SQTIHQWPATLVQPVGSPLSLECTVEGTSNPNLYWYRQAAGRGLQLLFYSVGIGQISSEVPQNLSASRPQDRQFILSSKKLLLSDSGFYLCAWTSGRISGNTIYFGEGSWLTVV.

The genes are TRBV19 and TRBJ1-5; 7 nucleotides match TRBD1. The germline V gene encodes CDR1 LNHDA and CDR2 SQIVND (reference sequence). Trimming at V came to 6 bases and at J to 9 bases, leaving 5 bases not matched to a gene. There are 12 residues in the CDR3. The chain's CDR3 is CASSPRTGPQHF. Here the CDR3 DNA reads TGTGCCAGTAGCCCAAGGACAGGGCCCCAGCATTTT.

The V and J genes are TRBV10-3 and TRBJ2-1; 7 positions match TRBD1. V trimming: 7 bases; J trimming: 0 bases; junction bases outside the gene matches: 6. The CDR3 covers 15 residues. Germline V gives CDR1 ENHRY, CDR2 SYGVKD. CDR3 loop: CAITPGTDSYNEQFF. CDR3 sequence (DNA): TGTGCCATCACCCCCGGGACAGACTCCTACAATGAGCAGTTCTTC.

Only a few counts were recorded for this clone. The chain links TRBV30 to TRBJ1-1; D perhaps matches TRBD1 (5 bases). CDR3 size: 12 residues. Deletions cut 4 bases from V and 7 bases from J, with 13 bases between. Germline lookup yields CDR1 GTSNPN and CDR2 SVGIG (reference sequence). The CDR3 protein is CAWNLAGHEAFF. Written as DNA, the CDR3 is TGTGCCTGGAATCTGGCCGGACATGAAGCTTTCTTT.

CDR3 bases: TGTGCCAGCAGCTCTCGAGATGAAAAACTGTTTTTT. Translation gives CASSSRDEKLFF. This sequence joins TRBV7-9 and TRBJ1-4; unclear D gene. Germline V gene lookup returns CDR1 SEHNR and CDR2 FQNEAQ (reference sequence). The CDR3 has 12 residues. V was pared by 4 bases and J by 6 bases, with 6 bases between.

The CDR3 here is CASRYGPQDTQYF. The CDR3 DNA reads as TGTGCCAGCAGATACGGACCCCAGGATACGCAGTATTTT. The chain carries TRBV2 and TRBJ2-3; D unresolved. The CDR3 length is 13 residues. The V end lost 6 bases, the J end lost 6 bases, and 13 bases lay between the germline ends. The germline CDR1 and CDR2 sequences are SNHLY and FYNNEI.

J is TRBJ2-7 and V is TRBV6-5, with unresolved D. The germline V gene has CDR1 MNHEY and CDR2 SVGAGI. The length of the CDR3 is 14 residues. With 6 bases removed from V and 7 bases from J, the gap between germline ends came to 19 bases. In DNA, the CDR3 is TGTGCCAGCAGATCCGACGGCCGCCTTGGGGAGCAGTACTTC. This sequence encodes CASRSDGRLGEQYF.